Given below is one T cell receptor (beta chain) in context. These data originate in a study of blood T cell repertoires in COVID-19. Across the whole study: Sites across the United States, Italy and Spain contributed samples from acute and convalescent COVID-19.

J was trimmed by 7 bases and V by 4 bases; bases with no gene match: 7. CDR3 length: 16 amino acids. Germline-derived CDR1 and CDR2 are SGHRS and YFSETQ. Per the original methods: Researchers report that nucleated cell counts were estimated from reference gene primer amplification. Sequenced by immunoSEQ multiplex PCR; TCRdb stores in-frame clones only, minus some. For V, J and clone size, that table is used; D and trimming come from the DNA. The data hold some 210,000 clones, with approximately 84% observed a single time. The receptor was derived from a woman aged 45-65 years with active or convalescent COVID-19. The chain employs TRBV5-1 and TRBJ1-6, with TRBD1 identical over 11 bases. The material sequenced was peripheral blood. CDR3 sequence (DNA): TGCGCCAGCAGCGGACAGGGGGCCCTCGGCAATTCACCCCTCCACTTT. As protein: CASSGQGALGNSPLHF.